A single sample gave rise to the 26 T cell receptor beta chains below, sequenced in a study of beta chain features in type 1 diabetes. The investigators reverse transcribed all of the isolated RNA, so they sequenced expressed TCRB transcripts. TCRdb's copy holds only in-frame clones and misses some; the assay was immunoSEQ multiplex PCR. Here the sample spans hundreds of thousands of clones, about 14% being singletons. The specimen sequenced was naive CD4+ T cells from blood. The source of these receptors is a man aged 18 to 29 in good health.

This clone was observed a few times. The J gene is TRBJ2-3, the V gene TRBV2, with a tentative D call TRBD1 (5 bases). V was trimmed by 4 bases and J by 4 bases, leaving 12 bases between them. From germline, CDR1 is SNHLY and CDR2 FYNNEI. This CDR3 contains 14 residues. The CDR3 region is CASSVDSPPDTQYF. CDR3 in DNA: TGTGCCAGCAGTGTCGACAGCCCTCCAGATACGCAGTATTTT.

CDR3 amino acids: CASSRQGNRSPLHF. CDR3 bases: TGTGCCAGCAGTCGACAGGGGAATCGTTCACCCCTCCACTTT. The V gene is TRBV6-5, the J gene TRBJ1-6; 8 bases match TRBD1. With 5 bases clipped from V and 9 bases from J, the junction kept 6 bases outside the gene matches. The germline V gene has CDR1 MNHEY and CDR2 SVGAGI. The CDR3 is made up of 14 amino acids.

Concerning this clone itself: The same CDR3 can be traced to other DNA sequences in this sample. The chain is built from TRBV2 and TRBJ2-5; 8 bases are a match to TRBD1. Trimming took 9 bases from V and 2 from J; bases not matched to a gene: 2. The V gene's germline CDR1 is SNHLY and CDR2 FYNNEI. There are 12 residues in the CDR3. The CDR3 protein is CASGTGQETQYF. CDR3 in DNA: TGTGCCAGTGGGACAGGACAAGAGACCCAGTACTTC. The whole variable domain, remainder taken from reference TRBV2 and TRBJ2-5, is EPEVTQTPSHQVTQMGQEVILRCVPISNHLYFYWYRQILGQKVEFLVSFYNNEISEKSEIFDDQFSVERPDGSNFTLKIRSTKLEDSAMYFCASGTGQETQYFGPGTRLLVL.

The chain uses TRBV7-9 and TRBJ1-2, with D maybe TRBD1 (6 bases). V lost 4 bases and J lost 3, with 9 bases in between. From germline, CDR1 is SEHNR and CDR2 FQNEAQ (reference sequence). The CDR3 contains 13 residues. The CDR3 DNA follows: TGTGCCAGCAGCTGGGCAGGGGACTATGGCTACACCTTC. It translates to CASSWAGDYGYTF.

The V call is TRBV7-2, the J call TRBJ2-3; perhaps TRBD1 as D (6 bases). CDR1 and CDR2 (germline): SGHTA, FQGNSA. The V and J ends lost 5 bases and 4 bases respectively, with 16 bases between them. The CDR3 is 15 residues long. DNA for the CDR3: TGTGCCAGCAGCCTAGGACAGCCCGGCGCAGATACGCAGTATTTT. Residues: CASSLGQPGADTQYF. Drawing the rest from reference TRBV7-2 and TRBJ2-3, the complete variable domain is GAGVSQSPSNKVTEKGKDVELRCDPISGHTALYWYRQSLGQGLEFLIYFQGNSAPDKSGLPSDRFSAERTGGSVSTLTIQRTQQEDSAVYLCASSLGQPGADTQYFGPGTRLTVL.

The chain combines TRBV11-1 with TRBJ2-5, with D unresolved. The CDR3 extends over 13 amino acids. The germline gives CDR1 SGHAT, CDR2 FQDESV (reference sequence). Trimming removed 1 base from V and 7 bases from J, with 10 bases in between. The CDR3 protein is CASSLEEIGTQYF. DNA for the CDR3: TGTGCCAGCAGCTTAGAGGAAATTGGGACCCAGTACTTC.

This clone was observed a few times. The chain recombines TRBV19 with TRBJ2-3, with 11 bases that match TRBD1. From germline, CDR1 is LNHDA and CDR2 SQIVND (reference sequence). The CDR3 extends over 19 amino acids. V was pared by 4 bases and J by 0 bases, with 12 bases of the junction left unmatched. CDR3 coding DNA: TGTGCCAGTAGTACCCGGGACAGGGGGTACTCCACTAGCACAGATACGCAGTATTTT. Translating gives CASSTRDRGYSTSTDTQYF.

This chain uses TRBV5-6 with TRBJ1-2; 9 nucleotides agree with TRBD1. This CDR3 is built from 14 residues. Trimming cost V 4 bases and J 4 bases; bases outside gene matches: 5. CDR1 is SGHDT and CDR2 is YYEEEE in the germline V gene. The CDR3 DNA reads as TGTGCCAGCAGCCCCCCGGGACAGGGCTATGGCTACACCTTC. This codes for CASSPPGQGYGYTF.

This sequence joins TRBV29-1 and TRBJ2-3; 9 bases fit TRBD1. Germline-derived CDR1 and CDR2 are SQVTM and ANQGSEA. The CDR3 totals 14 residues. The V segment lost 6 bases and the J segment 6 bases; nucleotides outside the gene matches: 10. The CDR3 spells CSVGGTGSIDTQYF. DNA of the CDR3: TGCAGCGTCGGAGGGACAGGGTCAATCGATACGCAGTATTTT.

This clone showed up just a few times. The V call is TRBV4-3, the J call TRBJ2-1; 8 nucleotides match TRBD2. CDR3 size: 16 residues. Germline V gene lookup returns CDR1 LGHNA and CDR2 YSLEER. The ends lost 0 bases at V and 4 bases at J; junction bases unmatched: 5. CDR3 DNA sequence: TGCGCCAGCAGCCAAGAGGCTAGCGGGCAGTACAATGAGCAGTTCTTC. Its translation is CASSQEASGQYNEQFF.

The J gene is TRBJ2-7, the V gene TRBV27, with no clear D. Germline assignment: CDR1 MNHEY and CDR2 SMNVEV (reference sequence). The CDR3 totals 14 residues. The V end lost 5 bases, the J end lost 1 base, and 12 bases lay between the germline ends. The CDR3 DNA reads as TGTGCCAGCAGTCGACACGGGTTTTCCTACGAGCAGTACTTC. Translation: CASSRHGFSYEQYF.

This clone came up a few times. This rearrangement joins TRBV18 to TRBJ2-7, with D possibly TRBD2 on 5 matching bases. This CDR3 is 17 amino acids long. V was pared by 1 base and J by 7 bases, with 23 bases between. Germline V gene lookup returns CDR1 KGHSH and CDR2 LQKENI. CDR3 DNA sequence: TGTGCCAGCTCACCACAGGTCCCGGCAGGCCTAAGGGAGGAGCAGTACTTC. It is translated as CASSPQVPAGLREEQYF.

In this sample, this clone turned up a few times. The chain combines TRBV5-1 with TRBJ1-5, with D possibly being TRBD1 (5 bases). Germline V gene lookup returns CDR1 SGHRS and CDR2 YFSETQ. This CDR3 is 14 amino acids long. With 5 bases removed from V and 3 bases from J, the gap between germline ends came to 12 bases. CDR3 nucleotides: TGCGCCAGCAGGGGTACAGGACCCAATCAGCCCCAGCATTTT. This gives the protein CASRGTGPNQPQHF.

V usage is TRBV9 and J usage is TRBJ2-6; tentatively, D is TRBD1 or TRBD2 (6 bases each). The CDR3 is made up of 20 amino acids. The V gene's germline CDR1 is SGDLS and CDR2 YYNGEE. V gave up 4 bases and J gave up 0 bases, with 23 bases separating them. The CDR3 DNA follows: TGTGCCAGCAGCCAGGAGGGGGGCGAGAGAAGGAGCTCTGGGGCCAACGTCCTGACTTTC. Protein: CASSQEGGERRSSGANVLTF.

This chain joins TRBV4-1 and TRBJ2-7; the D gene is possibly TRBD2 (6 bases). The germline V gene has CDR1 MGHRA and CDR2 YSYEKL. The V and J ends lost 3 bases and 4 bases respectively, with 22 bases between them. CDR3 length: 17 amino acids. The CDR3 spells CASSHAERWTGTYEQYF. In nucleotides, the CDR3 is TGCGCCAGCAGCCACGCCGAAAGGTGGACGGGGACTTACGAGCAGTACTTC.

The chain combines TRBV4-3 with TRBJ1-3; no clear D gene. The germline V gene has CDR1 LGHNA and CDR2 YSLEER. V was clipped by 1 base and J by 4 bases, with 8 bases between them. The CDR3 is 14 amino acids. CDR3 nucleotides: TGCGCCAGCAGCCAAGTGGGCTCAGGAAACACCATATATTTT. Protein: CASSQVGSGNTIYF.

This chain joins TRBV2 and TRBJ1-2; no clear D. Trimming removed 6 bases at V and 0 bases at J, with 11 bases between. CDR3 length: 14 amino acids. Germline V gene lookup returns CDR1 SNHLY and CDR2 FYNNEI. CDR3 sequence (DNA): TGTGCCAGCAGCTCCCAGGCGACTAACTATGGCTACACCTTC. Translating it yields CASSSQATNYGYTF. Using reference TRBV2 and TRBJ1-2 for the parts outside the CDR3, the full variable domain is EPEVTQTPSHQVTQMGQEVILRCVPISNHLYFYWYRQILGQKVEFLVSFYNNEISEKSEIFDDQFSVERPDGSNFTLKIRSTKLEDSAMYFCASSSQATNYGYTFGSGTRLTVV.

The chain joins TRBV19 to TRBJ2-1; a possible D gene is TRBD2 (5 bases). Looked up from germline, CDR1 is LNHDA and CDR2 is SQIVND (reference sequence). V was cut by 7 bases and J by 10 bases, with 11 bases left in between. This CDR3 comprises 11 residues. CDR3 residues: CASTSRREQFF. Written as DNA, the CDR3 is TGTGCCAGTACTAGCAGAAGGGAGCAGTTCTTC.

CDR3 nucleotide sequence: TGTGCCAGCAGCTTAGTGGGACAGGGACAGCCCCAGCATTTT. This encodes CASSLVGQGQPQHF. The chain employs TRBV7-2 and TRBJ1-5; TRBD1 aligns across 9 bases. V shed 1 base, J shed 7 bases, and the junction held 2 bases outside the gene matches. CDR1 and CDR2 from the germline V gene are SGHTA and FQGNSA. CDR3 length: 14 amino acids.

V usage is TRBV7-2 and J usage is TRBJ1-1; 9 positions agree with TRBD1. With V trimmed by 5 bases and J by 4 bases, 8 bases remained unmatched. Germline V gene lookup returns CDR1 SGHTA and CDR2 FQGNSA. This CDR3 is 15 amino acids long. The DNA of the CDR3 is TGTGCCAGCAGCCCGGACAGGGGTTTGGTCACTGAAGCTTTCTTT. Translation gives CASSPDRGLVTEAFF. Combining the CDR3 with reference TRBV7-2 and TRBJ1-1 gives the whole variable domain GAGVSQSPSNKVTEKGKDVELRCDPISGHTALYWYRQSLGQGLEFLIYFQGNSAPDKSGLPSDRFSAERTGGSVSTLTIQRTQQEDSAVYLCASSPDRGLVTEAFFGQGTRLTVV.

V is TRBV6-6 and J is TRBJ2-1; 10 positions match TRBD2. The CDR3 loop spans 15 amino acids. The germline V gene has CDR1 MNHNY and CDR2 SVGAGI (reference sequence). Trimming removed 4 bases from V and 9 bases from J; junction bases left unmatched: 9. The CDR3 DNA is TGTGCCAGCAGTTCAAATAGCGGGGGGCCCGGTGAGCAGTTCTTC. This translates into CASSSNSGGPGEQFF.

The CDR3 nucleotides are TGCAGCGTGATAGTCTGGTCCTACGAGCAGTACTTC. Its translation: CSVIVWSYEQYF. The V and J genes are TRBV29-1 and TRBJ2-5; D unclear. The end of the DNA is better explained by TRBJ2-7, so the J call may be wrong. In germline, CDR1 is SQVTM, CDR2 ANQGSEA. This CDR3 has 12 amino acids.

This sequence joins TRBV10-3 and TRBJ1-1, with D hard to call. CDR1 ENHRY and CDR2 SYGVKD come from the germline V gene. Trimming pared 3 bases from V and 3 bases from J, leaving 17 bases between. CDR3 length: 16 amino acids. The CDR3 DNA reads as TGTGCCATCAGTGAAAGGGTCCCAAGGGAGGACACTGAAGCTTTCTTT. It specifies CAISERVPREDTEAFF.

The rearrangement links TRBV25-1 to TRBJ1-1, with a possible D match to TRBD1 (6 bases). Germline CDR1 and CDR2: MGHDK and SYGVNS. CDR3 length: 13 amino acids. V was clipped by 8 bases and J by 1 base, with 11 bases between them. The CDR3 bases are TGTGCCAGCTGGGAGGACAGGAACACTGAAGCTTTCTTT. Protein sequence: CASWEDRNTEAFF.

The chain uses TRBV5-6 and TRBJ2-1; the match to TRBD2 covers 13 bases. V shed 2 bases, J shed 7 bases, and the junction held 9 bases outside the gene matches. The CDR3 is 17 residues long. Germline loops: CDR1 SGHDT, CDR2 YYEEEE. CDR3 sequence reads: CASSFRRLAGGENEQFF. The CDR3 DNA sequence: TGTGCCAGCAGCTTCAGGAGACTAGCGGGAGGTGAGAATGAGCAGTTCTTC. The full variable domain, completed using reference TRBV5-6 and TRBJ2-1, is DAGVTQSPTHLIKTRGQQVTLRCSPKSGHDTVSWYQQALGQGPQFIFQYYEEEERQRGNFPDRFSGHQFPNYSSELNVNALLLGDSALYLCASSFRRLAGGENEQFFGPGTRLTVL.

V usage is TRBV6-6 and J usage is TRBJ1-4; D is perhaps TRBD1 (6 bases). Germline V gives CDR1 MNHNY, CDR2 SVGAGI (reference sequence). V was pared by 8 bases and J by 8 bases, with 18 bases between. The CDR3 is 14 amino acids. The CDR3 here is CASLKGRGEEKLFF. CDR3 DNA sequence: TGTGCCAGCCTAAAGGGCAGGGGCGAAGAAAAACTGTTTTTT.